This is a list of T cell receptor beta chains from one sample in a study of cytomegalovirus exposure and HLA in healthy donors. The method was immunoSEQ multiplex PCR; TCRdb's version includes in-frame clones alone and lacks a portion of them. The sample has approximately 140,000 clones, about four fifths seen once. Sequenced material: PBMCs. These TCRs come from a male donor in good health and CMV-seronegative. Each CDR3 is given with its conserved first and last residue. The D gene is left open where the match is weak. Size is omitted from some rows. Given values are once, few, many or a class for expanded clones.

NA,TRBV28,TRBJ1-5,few,TGTGCCAGCAGTTTCCTCAGCAATCAGCCCCAGCATTTT,CASSFLSNQPQHF
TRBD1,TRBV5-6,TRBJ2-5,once,TGTGCCAGCAGCTTGGGTCGGACAGGACAAGAGACCCAGTACTTC,CASSLGRTGQETQYF
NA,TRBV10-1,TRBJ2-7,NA,TGCGCCAGCAGCGATTCTCCCAGGTTCGAATCTCCTCTGCACTACGAGCAGTACTTC,CASSDSPRFESPLHYEQYF
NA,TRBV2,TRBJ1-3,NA,TGTGCCAACCTCCGCCCCGGGGGAAACACCATATATTTT,CANLRPGGNTIYF
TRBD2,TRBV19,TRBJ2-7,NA,TGTGCCAGTAGTATTTCTAGCGGGGGGTACGAGCAGTACTTC,CASSISSGGYEQYF
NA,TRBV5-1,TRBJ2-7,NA,TGCGCCAGCAGCTTACCAGGGCTTTCCTACGAGCAGTACTTC,CASSLPGLSYEQYF
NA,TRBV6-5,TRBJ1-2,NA,TGTGCCAGCAGTTACGGGGCCAGGGCGATTTTCGGCTACACCTTC,CASSYGARAIFGYTF
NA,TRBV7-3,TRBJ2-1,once,TGTGCCAGCAGCCTCGGCGGGACCCCCTCCTACAATGAGCAGTTCTTC,CASSLGGTPSYNEQFF
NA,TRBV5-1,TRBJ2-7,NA,TGCGCCAGCAGCTTCAGTAGTAGCGGCTACGAGCAGTACTTC,CASSFSSSGYEQYF
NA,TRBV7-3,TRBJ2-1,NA,TGTGCCAGCAGCTTACTAAAGCTCAATGAGCAGTTCTTC,CASSLLKLNEQFF
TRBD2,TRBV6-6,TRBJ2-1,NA,TGTGCCAGCAGCCATAGCGGGAGCGTCTATGAGCAGTTCTTC,CASSHSGSVYEQFF
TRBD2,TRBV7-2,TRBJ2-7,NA,TGTGCCAGCAGCTTTGGACTAGCCTACGAGCAGTACTTC,CASSFGLAYEQYF
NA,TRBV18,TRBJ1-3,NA,TGTGCCAGCTCACCACGAGGGACTCAGGCTGGAAACACCATATATTTT,CASSPRGTQAGNTIYF
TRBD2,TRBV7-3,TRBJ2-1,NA,TGTGCCAGCAGCCCCTTTGCGGGAGTCGATGATGAGCAGTTCTTC,CASSPFAGVDDEQFF
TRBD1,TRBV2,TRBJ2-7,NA,TGTGCCAGCAGCGGACAGGGAACCCCCTACGAGCAGTACTTC,CASSGQGTPYEQYF
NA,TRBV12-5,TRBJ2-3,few,TGTGCTAGTGGTTTGTACCCCAGGGGCAGCACAGATACGCAGTATTTT,CASGLYPRGSTDTQYF
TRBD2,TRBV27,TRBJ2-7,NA,TGTGCCAGCAGCCTAGCGGCGGGGGGTAGTGTGTCCGAGCAGTACTTC,CASSLAAGGSVSEQYF
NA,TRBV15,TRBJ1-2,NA,TGTGCCACCAGCAGCAGGGTATTCGATGGCTACACCTTC,CATSSRVFDGYTF
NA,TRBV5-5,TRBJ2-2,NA,TGTGCCAGCAGCTCCCCAGGGGAAGCCTCCAACGGGGAGCTGTTTTTT,CASSSPGEASNGELFF
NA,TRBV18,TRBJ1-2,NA,TGTGCCAGCTCACCGCCCACGGGACACCGCTATGGCTACACCTTC,CASSPPTGHRYGYTF
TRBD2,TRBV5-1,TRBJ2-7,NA,TGCGCCAGCAGCTTGGCTGGCGGGAGTACTGAGCAGTACTTC,CASSLAGGSTEQYF
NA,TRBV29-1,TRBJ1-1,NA,TGCAGCGTTGAAGAACAGGGAAACACTGAAGCTTTCTTT,CSVEEQGNTEAFF
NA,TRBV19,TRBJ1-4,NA,TGTGCCACCACTCTGGGAACAGGGTTGTACGGAAAACTGTTTTTT,CATTLGTGLYGKLFF
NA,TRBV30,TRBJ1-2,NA,TGTGCCTGGAGTACCCCCGGGGTCGGCGATTATGGCTACACCTTC,CAWSTPGVGDYGYTF
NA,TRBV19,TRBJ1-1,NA,TGTGCCAGTAGTCCCGGGGAAGCTTTCTTT,CASSPGEAFF
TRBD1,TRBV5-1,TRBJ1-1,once,TGCGCCAGCAGCGAGGGGACAGGGGGAGATGGAGAAGCTTTCTTT,CASSEGTGGDGEAFF
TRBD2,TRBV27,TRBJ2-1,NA,TGTGCCAGCAGTTTAGGCACTAGCGGGAGAGTTGAACAGCTCTTC,CASSLGTSGRVEQLF
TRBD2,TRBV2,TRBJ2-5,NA,TGTGCCAGCAGGGAACGATGGGCGGGAGGTGGGGAGACCCAGTACTTC,CASRERWAGGGETQYF
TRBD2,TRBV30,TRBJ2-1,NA,TGTGCCTGGAACCTAGCGGACAATGAGCAGTTCTTC,CAWNLADNEQFF
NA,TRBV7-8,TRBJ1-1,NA,TGTGCCAGCAGGATGACAGGAGCGAACACTGAAGCTTTCTTT,CASRMTGANTEAFF
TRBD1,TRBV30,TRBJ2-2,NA,TGTGCCTGGGCCATTCCGGGACAGTCTAACACCGGGGAGCTGTTTTTT,CAWAIPGQSNTGELFF
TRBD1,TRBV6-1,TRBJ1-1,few,TGTGCCAGCAGTCGGGACAGAACGACTGAAGCTTTCTTT,CASSRDRTTEAFF
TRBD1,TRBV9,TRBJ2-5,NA,TGTGCCAGCAGCGCCACCGGGACAGTGGACGAGACCCAGTACTTC,CASSATGTVDETQYF
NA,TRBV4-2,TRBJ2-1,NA,TGTGCCAGCAGCCAAGAAGGTGAGGGATCGGGGGAGCAGTTCTTC,CASSQEGEGSGEQFF
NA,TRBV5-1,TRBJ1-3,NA,TGCGCCAGCAGTTCCGGACAGTCTGGAAACACCATATATTTT,CASSSGQSGNTIYF
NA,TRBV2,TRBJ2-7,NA,TGTGCCAGCAAACCCGGGACTTCGAGCTCCTACGAGCAGTACTTC,CASKPGTSSSYEQYF
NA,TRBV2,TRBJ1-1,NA,TGTGCCAGCCAAATGAACACTGAAGCTTTCTTT,CASQMNTEAFF
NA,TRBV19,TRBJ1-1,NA,TGTGCCAGTCGTTGGTTGCAGGGTATAACTGAAGCTTTCTTT,CASRWLQGITEAFF
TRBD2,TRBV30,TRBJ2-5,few,TGTGCCTGGAGTGCCGGGACTAGCGGGAGCGAAATAGAGACCCAGTACTTC,CAWSAGTSGSEIETQYF
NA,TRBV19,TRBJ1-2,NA,TGTGCCAGTAGTATAGCACCAGGCGAGTCTAACTATGGCTACACCTTC,CASSIAPGESNYGYTF
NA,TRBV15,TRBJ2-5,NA,TGTGCCACCAGCCTTCACCAAGAGACCCAGTACTTC,CATSLHQETQYF
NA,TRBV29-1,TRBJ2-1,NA,TGCAGCGTTGAAGAGGAAGACTGGCTTGCCTCCTACAATGAGCAGTTCTTC,CSVEEEDWLASYNEQFF
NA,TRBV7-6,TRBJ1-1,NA,TGTGCCAGCAGCTTAGAACTGAACGGGTTAGAAGCTTTCTTT,CASSLELNGLEAFF
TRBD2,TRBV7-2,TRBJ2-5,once,TGTGCCAGCAGCTTAGGGGAGGCTAGCGGGTTTCAAGAGACCCAGTACTTC,CASSLGEASGFQETQYF
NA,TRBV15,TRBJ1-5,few,TGTGCCACCAGCAGAGGAGGGAGAGTCAATCAGCCCCAGCATTTT,CATSRGGRVNQPQHF